Listed below are T cell receptor beta chains from one sample, sequenced in a study of T cells after yellow fever vaccination. TCRdb recomputed calls from the 5' RACE reads with MiXCR, one row per CDR3 protein. Of tens of thousands of distinct CDR3 sequences in the sample, 7% to 9% were seen once. The specimen was CD8+ T cells sorted from PBMCs, collected around 14 days after the first yellow fever vaccination. These receptors all come from a man aged 18 to 35 who received the YFV17D yellow fever vaccine. Each CDR3 is given with its conserved first and last residue. The D gene is left open where the match is weak. The size of a clone is reported for some rows only, either as once, few or many, or as a class for expanded clones.

V gene	J gene	clone size	D gene	CDR3 DNA	CDR3 protein
TRBV10-2	TRBJ2-1	many	.	TGCGCCAGCAGTGCTGGTTATGTTGAGCAGTTCTTC	CASSAGYVEQFF
TRBV4-1	TRBJ1-2	.	.	TGCGCCAGCAGCCAAGCTAAGAGACGGAGCTATGGCTACACCTTC	CASSQAKRRSYGYTF
TRBV14	TRBJ2-5	many	TRBD1	TGTGCCAGCAGCCAACTCGGGACAGCTCTTCAAGAGACCCAGTACTTC	CASSQLGTALQETQYF
TRBV5-4	TRBJ1-2	.	.	TGTGCCAGCAGCATTGGAGGATCATCTAACTATGGCTACACCTTC	CASSIGGSSNYGYTF
TRBV27	TRBJ1-5	many	.	TGTGCCAGCAGTTTGTCCAGGACAGTCGCCCAGCATTTT	CASSLSRTVAQHF
TRBV7-9	TRBJ1-1	many	.	TGTGCCAGCAGCTTACAGGGAGCGGTCACTGAAGCTTTCTTT	CASSLQGAVTEAFF
TRBV12-3/TRBV12-4	TRBJ2-5	.	.	TGTGCCAGCAGTTTTAGGACAGCCCAAGAGACCCAGTACTTC	CASSFRTAQETQYF
TRBV9	TRBJ2-1	many	TRBD2	TGTGCCAGCAGCGACCCGGGACTCAGCGGGGGAAACTACAATGAGCAGTTCTTC	CASSDPGLSGGNYNEQFF
TRBV9	TRBJ2-7	many	.	TGTGCCAGCAGCGGGGGTCCAGGCAGCATATCCTACGAGCAGTACTTC	CASSGGPGSISYEQYF
TRBV12-5	TRBJ2-3	many	TRBD2	TGTGCTAGTGGTTTACTAGCGGGGGTTTTAACAGATACGCAGTATTTT	CASGLLAGVLTDTQYF
TRBV3-1	TRBJ1-2	many	.	TGTGCCAGCAGCCAAGACTACTATGGCTACACCTTC	CASSQDYYGYTF
TRBV4-1	TRBJ2-1	few	TRBD2	TGCGCCAGCAGCCCTCAACCCGGGAGCGGGGAACACTACAATGAGCAGTTCTTC	CASSPQPGSGEHYNEQFF
TRBV24-1	TRBJ2-2	.	.	TGTGCCACCCTGGGTGACACCGGGGAGCTGTTTTTT	CATLGDTGELFF
TRBV4-2	TRBJ2-5	.	TRBD2	TGTGCCAGCAGCCAGCCGGGACTAGCGGGAGTGTACCAAGAGACCCAGTACTTC	CASSQPGLAGVYQETQYF
TRBV9	TRBJ2-3	many	.	TGTGCCAGCAGCGTAGGGTTATGGGCAGTTGGGGATACGCAGTATTTT	CASSVGLWAVGDTQYF
TRBV27	TRBJ2-2	many	.	TGTGCCAGCGGGGACACCGGGGAGCTGTTTTTT	CASGDTGELFF
TRBV4-1	TRBJ1-4	many	.	TGCGCCAGCAGCCAAGACCCAGGGTCGGTCGAAAAACTGTTTTTT	CASSQDPGSVEKLFF
TRBV29-1	TRBJ2-2	many	TRBD2	TGCAGCGTTGGGACTAGCGGGGGAAGACGGAGTTACACCGGGGAGCTGTTTTTT	CSVGTSGGRRSYTGELFF
TRBV5-1	TRBJ2-1	few	.	TGCGCCAGCAGCTCCGTCCGGGGAAGCTCCTACAATGAGCAGTTCTTC	CASSSVRGSSYNEQFF
TRBV19	TRBJ2-1	many	.	TGTGCCAGTAGTATGACATCAGGAAATGAGCAGTTCTTC	CASSMTSGNEQFF
TRBV7-2	TRBJ1-1	many	.	TGTGCCAGCAGCCTAGCAACCGGGGCCACTGAAGCTTTCTTT	CASSLATGATEAFF
TRBV20-1	TRBJ1-1	.	.	TGCAGTGTCTGGGGTAGGGGCAAGTTGGTGAACACTGAAGCTTTCTTT	CSVWGRGKLVNTEAFF
TRBV15	TRBJ2-3	many	TRBD2	TGTGCCACCAGCAGAGTCCTCCGGGAGCTAGCGGGGGGCCACACAGATACGCAGTATTTT	CATSRVLRELAGGHTDTQYF
TRBV9	TRBJ2-7	many	.	TGTGCCAGCAGCCCCCGAGACAGGCTCCACTACGAGCAGTACTTC	CASSPRDRLHYEQYF
TRBV19	TRBJ2-2	many	TRBD2	TGTGCCAGTAGTATCCGGCTAGCGGTATTTGGGGAGCTGTTTTTT	CASSIRLAVFGELFF